The source of this T cell receptor beta chain is a study of blood T cell repertoires in COVID-19. About the study: Donors in the United States, Italy and Spain gave samples during acute or convalescent COVID-19.

This clone is a singleton in its sample. CDR1 and CDR2 (germline): SGHRS, YFSETQ. The CDR3 has 13 residues. The V end was cut by 4 bases, the J end by 1 base, with 8 bases between. As originally analysed: Estimation of nucleated cell counts relied on the amplification of reference gene primers. Produced via immunoSEQ multiplex PCR; TCRdb's table is partial and in-frame only. That table gives V, J and clone size, and the DNA gave D and trimming. The sample contains fewer than 90,000 clones, almost 85% of which appear only once. The sequenced sample consisted of peripheral blood. The chain couples TRBV5-1 to TRBJ2-5, with D maybe TRBD1 (5 bases). The receptor's source is a man between 65 and 80 years old with acute or convalescent COVID-19. The CDR3 DNA reads TGCGCCAGCAGCCAGGGTGGCCAAGAGACCCAGTACTTC. Translated: CASSQGGQETQYF.